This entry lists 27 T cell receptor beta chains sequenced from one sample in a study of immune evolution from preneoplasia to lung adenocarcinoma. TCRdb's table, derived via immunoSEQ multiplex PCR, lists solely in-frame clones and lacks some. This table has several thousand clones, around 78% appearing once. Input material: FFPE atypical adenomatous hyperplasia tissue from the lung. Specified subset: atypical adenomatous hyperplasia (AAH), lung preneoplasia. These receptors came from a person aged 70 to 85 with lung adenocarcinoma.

CDR3 amino acids: CASSLRSPVNYEQYF. The CDR3 DNA follows: TGTGCCAGCAGTTTGCGAAGTCCGGTTAACTACGAGCAGTACTTC. The chain carries TRBV28 and TRBJ2-7, with D hard to call. CDR3 length: 15 residues. The germline gives CDR1 MDHEN, CDR2 SYDVKM. The ends were cut back, 3 bases at V and 3 bases at J, with 15 bases in the middle. Based on the CDR3 plus reference TRBV28 and TRBJ2-7, the full variable domain is DVKVTQSSRYLVKRTGEKVFLECVQDMDHENMFWYRQDPGLGLRLIYFSYDVKMKEKGDIPEGYSVSREKKERFSLILESASTNQTSMYLCASSLRSPVNYEQYFGPGTRLTVT.

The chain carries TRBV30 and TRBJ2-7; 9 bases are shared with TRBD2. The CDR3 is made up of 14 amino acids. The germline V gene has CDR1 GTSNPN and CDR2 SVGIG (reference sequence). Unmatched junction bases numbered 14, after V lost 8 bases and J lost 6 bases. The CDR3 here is CAGHPGLALSEQYF. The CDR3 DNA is TGTGCCGGACATCCGGGACTAGCACTGTCCGAGCAGTACTTC.

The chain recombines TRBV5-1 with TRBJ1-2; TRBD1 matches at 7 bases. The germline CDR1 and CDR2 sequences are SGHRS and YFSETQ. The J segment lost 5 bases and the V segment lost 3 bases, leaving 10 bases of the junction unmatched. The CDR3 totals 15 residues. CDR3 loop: CASSSGTAPTYGYTF. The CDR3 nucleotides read TGCGCCAGCAGCTCCGGGACAGCGCCGACTTATGGCTACACCTTC.

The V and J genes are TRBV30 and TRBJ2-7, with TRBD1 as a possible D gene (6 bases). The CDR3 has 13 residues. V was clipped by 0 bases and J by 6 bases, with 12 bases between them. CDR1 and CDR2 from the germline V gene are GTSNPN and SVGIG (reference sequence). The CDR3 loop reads CAWSVSRGSEQYF. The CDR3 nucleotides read TGTGCCTGGAGTGTATCCAGGGGAAGCGAGCAGTACTTC.

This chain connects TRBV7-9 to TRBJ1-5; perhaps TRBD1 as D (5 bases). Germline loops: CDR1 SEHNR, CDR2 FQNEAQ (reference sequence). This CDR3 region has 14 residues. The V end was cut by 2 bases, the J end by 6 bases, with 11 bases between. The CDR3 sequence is CASSLSVGTQPQHF. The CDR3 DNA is TGTGCCAGCAGCTTATCGGTAGGGACTCAGCCCCAGCATTTT.

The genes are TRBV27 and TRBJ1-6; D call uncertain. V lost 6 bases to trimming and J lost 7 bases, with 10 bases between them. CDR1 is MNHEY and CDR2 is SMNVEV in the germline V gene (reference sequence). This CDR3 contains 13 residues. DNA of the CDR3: TGTGCCAGCAGGAACGACCTAAATTCACCCCTCCACTTT. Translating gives CASRNDLNSPLHF.

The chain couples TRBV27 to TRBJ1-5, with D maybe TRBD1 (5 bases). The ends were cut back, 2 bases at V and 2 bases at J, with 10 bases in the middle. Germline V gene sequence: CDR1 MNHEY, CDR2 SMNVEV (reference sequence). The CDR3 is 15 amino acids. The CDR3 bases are TGTGCCAGCAGTTTACGGAGAGGGGGCAATCAGCCCCAGCATTTT. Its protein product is CASSLRRGGNQPQHF.

CDR3 loop: CASSLLGTGIETQYF. The DNA of the CDR3 is TGTGCCAGCAGCTTGCTGGGGACAGGGATCGAGACCCAGTACTTC. The chain uses TRBV5-6 and TRBJ2-5, with TRBD1 matching 9 bases. CDR3 length: 15 residues. The germline CDR1 and CDR2 sequences are SGHDT and YYEEEE. J gave up 5 bases and V 1 base, and 6 bases lay outside the gene matches.

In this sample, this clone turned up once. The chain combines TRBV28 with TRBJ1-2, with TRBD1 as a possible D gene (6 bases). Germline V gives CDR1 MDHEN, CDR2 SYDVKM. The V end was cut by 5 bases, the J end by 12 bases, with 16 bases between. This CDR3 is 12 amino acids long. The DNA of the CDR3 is TGTGCCAGCAGTGTCCTGACAGGATTAAACACCTTC. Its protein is CASSVLTGLNTF.

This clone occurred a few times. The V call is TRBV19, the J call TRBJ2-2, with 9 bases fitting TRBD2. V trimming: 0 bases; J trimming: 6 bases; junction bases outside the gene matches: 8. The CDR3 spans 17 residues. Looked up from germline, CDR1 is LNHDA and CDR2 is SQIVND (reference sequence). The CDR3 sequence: CASSIDLAGRVPGELFF. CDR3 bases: TGTGCCAGTAGTATAGACCTAGCGGGGCGGGTCCCCGGGGAGCTGTTTTTT.

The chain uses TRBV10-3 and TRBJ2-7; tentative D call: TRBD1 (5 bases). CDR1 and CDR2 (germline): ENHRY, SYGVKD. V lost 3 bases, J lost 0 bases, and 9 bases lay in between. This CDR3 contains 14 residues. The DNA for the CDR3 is TGTGCCATCAGTGAACAGGCGAGCTCCTACGAGCAGTACTTC. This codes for CAISEQASSYEQYF.

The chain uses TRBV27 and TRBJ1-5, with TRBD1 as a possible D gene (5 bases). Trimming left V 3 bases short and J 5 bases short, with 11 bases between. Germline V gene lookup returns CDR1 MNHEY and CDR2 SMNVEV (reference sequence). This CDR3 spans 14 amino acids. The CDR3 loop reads CASSFGGNYQPQHF. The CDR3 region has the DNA TGTGCCAGCAGTTTTGGGGGGAACTATCAGCCCCAGCATTTT.

The CDR3, as DNA: TGTGCCAGCAGCCCCGGACTAGCGGGAAAGTACGAGCAGTACTTC. Translation: CASSPGLAGKYEQYF. The V call is TRBV9, the J call TRBJ2-7; 12 nucleotides align to TRBD2. CDR3 length: 15 residues. CDR1 and CDR2 from the germline V gene are SGDLS and YYNGEE. The J segment lost 4 bases and the V segment lost 4 bases, leaving 6 bases of the junction unmatched.

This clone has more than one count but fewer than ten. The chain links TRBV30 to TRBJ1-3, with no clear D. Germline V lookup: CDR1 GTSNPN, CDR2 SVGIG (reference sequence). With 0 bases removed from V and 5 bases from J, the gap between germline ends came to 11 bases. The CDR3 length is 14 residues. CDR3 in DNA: TGTGCCTGGAGTGTAGCGGGCGGCAGAAACACCATATATTTT. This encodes CAWSVAGGRNTIYF. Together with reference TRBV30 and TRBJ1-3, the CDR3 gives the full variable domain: SQTIHQWPATLVQPVGSPLSLECTVEGTSNPNLYWYRQAAGRGLQLLFYSVGIGQISSEVPQNLSASRPQDRQFILSSKKLLLSDSGFYLCAWSVAGGRNTIYFGEGSWLTVV.

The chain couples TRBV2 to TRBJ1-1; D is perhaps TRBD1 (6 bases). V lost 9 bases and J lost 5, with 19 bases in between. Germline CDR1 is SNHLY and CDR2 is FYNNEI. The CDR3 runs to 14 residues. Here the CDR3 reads CARKGRGWGTEAFF. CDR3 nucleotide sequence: TGTGCCAGAAAGGGAAGGGGGTGGGGAACTGAAGCTTTCTTT.

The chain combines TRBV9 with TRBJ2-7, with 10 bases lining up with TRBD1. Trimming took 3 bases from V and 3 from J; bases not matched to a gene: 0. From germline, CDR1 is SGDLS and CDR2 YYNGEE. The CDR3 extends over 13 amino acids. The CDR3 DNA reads TGTGCCAGCAGCGGGACAGGGGGCTACGAGCAGTACTTC. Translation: CASSGTGGYEQYF.

CDR3 coding DNA: TGTGCCAGCAGTGGTCCCGGGACAGGGAGAGAGCAGTTCTTC. Translation gives CASSGPGTGREQFF. The chain joins TRBV25-1 to TRBJ2-1; 9 nucleotides line up with TRBD1. The junction had 8 bases not matched to a gene; V was cut back by 4 bases and J by 10 bases. This CDR3 is built from 14 residues. CDR1 and CDR2 (germline): MGHDK, SYGVNS.

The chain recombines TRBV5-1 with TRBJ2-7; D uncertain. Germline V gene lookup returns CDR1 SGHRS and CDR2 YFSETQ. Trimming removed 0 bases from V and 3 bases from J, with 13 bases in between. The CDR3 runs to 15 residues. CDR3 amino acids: CASSLDGSPYYEQYF. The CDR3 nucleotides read TGCGCCAGCAGCTTGGATGGGTCCCCCTACTACGAGCAGTACTTC.

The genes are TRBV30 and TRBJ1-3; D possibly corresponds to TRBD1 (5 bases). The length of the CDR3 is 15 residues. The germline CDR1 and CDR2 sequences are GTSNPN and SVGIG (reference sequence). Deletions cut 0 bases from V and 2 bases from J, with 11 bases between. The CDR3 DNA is TGTGCCTGGAGTGTACTATGGGGCCCTGGAAACACCATATATTTT. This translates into CAWSVLWGPGNTIYF.

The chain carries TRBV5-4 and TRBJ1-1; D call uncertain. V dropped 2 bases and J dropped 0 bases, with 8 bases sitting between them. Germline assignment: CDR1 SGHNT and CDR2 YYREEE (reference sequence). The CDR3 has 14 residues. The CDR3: CASSFNRLNTEAFF. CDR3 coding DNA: TGTGCCAGCAGCTTTAACAGACTGAACACTGAAGCTTTCTTT.

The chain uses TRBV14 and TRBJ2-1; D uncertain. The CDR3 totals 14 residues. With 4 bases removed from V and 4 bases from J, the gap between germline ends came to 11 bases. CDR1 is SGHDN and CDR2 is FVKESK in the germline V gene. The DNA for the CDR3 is TGTGCCAGCAGCCGTTCGTCGAGGTACAATGAGCAGTTCTTC. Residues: CASSRSSRYNEQFF.

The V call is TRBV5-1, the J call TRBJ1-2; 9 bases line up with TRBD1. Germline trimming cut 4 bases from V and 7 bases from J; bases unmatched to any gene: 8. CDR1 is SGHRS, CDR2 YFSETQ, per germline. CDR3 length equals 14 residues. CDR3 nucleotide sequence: TGCGCCAGCAGCCTAGGACAGGGGTCTAGTGGCTACACCTTC. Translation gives CASSLGQGSSGYTF.

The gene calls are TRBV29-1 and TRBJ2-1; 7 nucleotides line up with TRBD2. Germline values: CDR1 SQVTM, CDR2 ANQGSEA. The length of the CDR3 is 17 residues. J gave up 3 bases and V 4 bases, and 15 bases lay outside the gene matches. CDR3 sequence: CSVVLLGRELIYNEQFF. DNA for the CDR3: TGCAGCGTTGTATTGTTGGGGCGGGAGTTAATCTACAATGAGCAGTTCTTC.

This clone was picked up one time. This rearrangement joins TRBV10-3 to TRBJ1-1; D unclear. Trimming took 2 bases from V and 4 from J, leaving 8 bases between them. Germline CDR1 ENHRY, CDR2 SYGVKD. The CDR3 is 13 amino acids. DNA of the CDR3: TGTGCCATCAGTGAGCAAGGAGGCACTGAAGCTTTCTTT. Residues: CAISEQGGTEAFF.

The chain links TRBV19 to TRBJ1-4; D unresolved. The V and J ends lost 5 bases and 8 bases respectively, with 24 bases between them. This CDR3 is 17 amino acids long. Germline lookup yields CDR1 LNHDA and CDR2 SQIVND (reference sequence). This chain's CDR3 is CASSLNPGFRLGEKLFF. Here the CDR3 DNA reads TGTGCCAGTAGTTTAAACCCCGGATTTCGGCTGGGGGAAAAACTGTTTTTT.

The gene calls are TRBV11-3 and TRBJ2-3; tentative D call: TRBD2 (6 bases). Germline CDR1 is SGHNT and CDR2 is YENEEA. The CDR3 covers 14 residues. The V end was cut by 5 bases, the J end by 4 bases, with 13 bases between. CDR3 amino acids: CASSQREFPDTQYF. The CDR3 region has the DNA TGTGCCAGCAGCCAACGGGAGTTTCCAGATACGCAGTATTTT.

The CDR3 coding sequence is TGTGCCAGCAGCTTAAGGGGACAGGGGGATGGCTACACCTTC. Protein: CASSLRGQGDGYTF. V and J are TRBV7-2 and TRBJ1-2; 11 bases line up with TRBD1. This CDR3 region has 14 residues. The trim removed 2 bases at V and 6 bases at J, leaving 2 bases unmatched. Germline CDR1 SGHTA, CDR2 FQGNSA.